This passage covers 18 T cell receptor beta chains from one sample sequenced in a study of preoperative IRX-2 immunotherapy in early breast cancer. Data came from immunoSEQ multiplex PCR; TCRdb stores just in-frame clones and leaves some out. The sample lists about 3,600 clones; roughly 80% were seen once. As to treatment: preoperative locoregional IRX-2 cytokine immunotherapy. The starting material was tumor tissue, obtained before IRX-2 immunotherapy. These receptors originate from a human donor with breast cancer.

The chain joins TRBV4-1 to TRBJ1-2; no clear D. Trimming took 0 bases from V and 8 from J, leaving 16 bases between them. Germline-derived CDR1 and CDR2 are MGHRA and YSYEKL. The CDR3 runs to 15 residues. The CDR3 DNA reads as TGCGCCAGCAGCCAAGAATGGCAGACAACCCGCGGCTACACCTTC. It yields the protein CASSQEWQTTRGYTF.

In its sample, this clone was seen once. The rearrangement links TRBV5-1 to TRBJ2-7, with a possible D match to TRBD1 (6 bases). The CDR3 runs to 14 residues. Per germline, CDR1 SGHRS and CDR2 YFSETQ. V was pared by 0 bases and J by 3 bases, with 10 bases between. The CDR3 coding sequence is TGCGCCAGCAGCTTGGCCGGGACAAACTACGAGCAGTACTTC. This encodes CASSLAGTNYEQYF.

This clone is a singleton in its sample. The junction differs from germline at one of its ends, possibly a read error. V and J are TRBV15 and TRBJ1-5; D is uncertain. Germline-derived CDR1 and CDR2 are LNHNV and YYDKDF (reference sequence). This CDR3 region has 15 residues. This chain's CDR3 is CASSFTEVGDQPQHF. The CDR3, as DNA: TGTGCCAGCAGCTTCACAGAGGTGGGTGATCAGCCCCAGCATTTT.

The chain has TRBV19 and TRBJ1-2, with D unclear. This CDR3 spans 13 amino acids. The germline CDR1 and CDR2 sequences are LNHDA and SQIVND (reference sequence). V was clipped by 4 bases and J by 8 bases, with 14 bases between them. The CDR3 spells CASSNTYTGGYTF. The CDR3 bases are TGTGCCAGTAGTAATACTTATACGGGGGGCTACACCTTC. Using reference TRBV19 and TRBJ1-2 for the parts outside the CDR3, the full variable domain is DGGITQSPKYLFRKEGQNVTLSCEQNLNHDAMYWYRQDPGQGLRLIYYSQIVNDFQKGDIAEGYSVSREKKESFPLTVTSAQKNPTAFYLCASSNTYTGGYTFGSGTRLTVV.

The chain links TRBV7-1 to TRBJ2-6; D is unresolved. TRBV7-1 is filed as an ORF, its function uncertain. This CDR3 region has 16 residues. V lost 4 bases, J lost 0 bases, and 10 bases lay in between. The CDR3 reads CASSFSSDSGANVLTF. As DNA, the CDR3 is TGTGCCAGCAGCTTCTCTTCGGACTCTGGGGCCAACGTCCTGACTTTC.

This clone appeared a single time. The genes are TRBV19 and TRBJ2-7, with 7 bases fitting TRBD1. CDR3 size: 15 residues. Trimming at V came to 5 bases and at J to 0 bases, leaving 7 bases not matched to a gene. Germline V gives CDR1 LNHDA, CDR2 SQIVND (reference sequence). The CDR3 here is CASSHGTASSYEQYF. The DNA of the CDR3 is TGTGCCAGTAGTCACGGGACAGCAAGCTCCTACGAGCAGTACTTC. Together with reference TRBV19 and TRBJ2-7, the CDR3 gives the full variable domain: DGGITQSPKYLFRKEGQNVTLSCEQNLNHDAMYWYRQDPGQGLRLIYYSQIVNDFQKGDIAEGYSVSREKKESFPLTVTSAQKNPTAFYLCASSHGTASSYEQYFGPGTRLTVT.

This sequence joins TRBV6-8 and TRBJ2-1; the D is unclear. CDR1 and CDR2 from the germline V gene are MNHGY and SAAAGT. V was shortened by 4 bases and J by 3 bases, with 13 bases between the two germline ends. This CDR3 region has 15 residues. CDR3 sequence reads: CASSSHSSYYNEQFF. Written as DNA, the CDR3 is TGTGCCAGCAGTTCCCATAGCTCTTACTACAATGAGCAGTTCTTC.

The J gene is TRBJ1-4, the V gene TRBV7-1, with unresolved D. TRBV7-1 is given ORF status, its function remaining uncertain. This CDR3 has 13 amino acids. Trimming took off 5 bases at V and 4 bases at J, with 8 bases between the two ends. The CDR3 loop is CASSHGSNEKLFF. In DNA form, the CDR3 reads TGTGCCAGCAGCCACGGAAGTAATGAAAAACTGTTTTTT.

This sequence joins TRBV11-3 and TRBJ2-4; TRBD2 aligns across 10 bases. This CDR3 comprises 17 residues. J gave up 9 bases and V 5 bases, and 16 bases lay outside the gene matches. CDR1 and CDR2 (germline): SGHNT, YENEEA. CDR3 in DNA: TGTGCCAGCAGCCCCCGGACTAGCGGAGGGAGAGGGTCCATTCAGTACTTC. Its protein is CASSPRTSGGRGSIQYF.

This rearrangement joins TRBV5-1 to TRBJ1-2; 9 bases are a match to TRBD1. Looked up from germline, CDR1 is SGHRS and CDR2 is YFSETQ. J was trimmed by 2 bases and V by 4 bases; bases with no gene match: 3. The CDR3 is made up of 14 amino acids. In nucleotides, the CDR3 is TGCGCCAGCAGCCCCGGACAGGGGAACTATGGCTACACCTTC. It yields the protein CASSPGQGNYGYTF.

This clone showed up just a few times. The V gene is TRBV11-3, the J gene TRBJ1-1; D possibly corresponds to TRBD1 (5 bases). The CDR3 spans 15 residues. Looked up from germline, CDR1 is SGHNT and CDR2 is YENEEA. The ends were cut back, 3 bases at V and 1 base at J, with 12 bases in the middle. CDR3 coding DNA: TGTGCCAGCAGCTTGGTGCGGGGCCCGAACACTGAAGCTTTCTTT. Translation: CASSLVRGPNTEAFF.

The gene calls are TRBV28 and TRBJ2-3; perhaps TRBD1 as D (5 bases). This CDR3 comprises 14 residues. CDR1 is MDHEN and CDR2 is SYDVKM in the germline V gene. V lost 5 bases and J lost 4, with 13 bases in between. As DNA, the CDR3 is TGTGCCAGCAGTAAATCCATCAGGGCAGATACGCAGTATTTT. Protein product: CASSKSIRADTQYF. The full variable domain, its missing parts supplied by reference TRBV28 and TRBJ2-3, is DVKVTQSSRYLVKRTGEKVFLECVQDMDHENMFWYRQDPGLGLRLIYFSYDVKMKEKGDIPEGYSVSREKKERFSLILESASTNQTSMYLCASSKSIRADTQYFGPGTRLTVL.

In its sample, this clone was seen once. The chain employs TRBV19 and TRBJ1-5, with a weak D call TRBD1 (5 bases). The CDR3 is 16 amino acids. In germline, CDR1 is LNHDA, CDR2 SQIVND (reference sequence). V lost 5 bases, J lost 2 bases, and 16 bases lay in between. The CDR3 region is CASSRVQGAGNQPQHF. The CDR3 coding sequence is TGTGCCAGTAGTCGCGTCCAGGGAGCAGGCAATCAGCCCCAGCATTTT.

The chain is built from TRBV6-8 and TRBJ2-7; 14 positions match TRBD2. This CDR3 contains 15 residues. Trimming cost V 6 bases and J 6 bases; bases outside gene matches: 7. CDR1 is MNHGY, CDR2 SAAAGT, per germline. The DNA for the CDR3 is TGTGCCAGCAGGGACCCGGGACTAGCGGGAGTCGAGCAGTACTTC. This translates into CASRDPGLAGVEQYF.

This clone has a handful of counts. The chain uses TRBV10-2 and TRBJ2-1; D tentatively fits TRBD1 or TRBD2 (5 bases each). The CDR3 totals 14 residues. Germline V gives CDR1 WSHSY, CDR2 SAAADI. With 10 bases removed from V and 5 bases from J, the gap between germline ends came to 18 bases. The CDR3 DNA sequence: TGCGCCACCTTCGGGACGGGAATCAACAATGAGCAGTTCTTC. Amino acid sequence: CATFGTGINNEQFF.

The chain combines TRBV28 with TRBJ1-4; 7 bases map to TRBD1. This CDR3 contains 14 residues. Germline V CDR1 and CDR2: MDHEN, SYDVKM. J lost 8 bases, V lost 6 bases, and 9 bases had no gene match. As DNA, the CDR3 is TGTGCCAGCAGGGGGTCAGGGGGTATGGAAAAACTGTTTTTT. Residues: CASRGSGGMEKLFF.

The rearrangement joins TRBV10-2 to TRBJ1-2; D remains unclear. Germline values: CDR1 WSHSY, CDR2 SAAADI. This CDR3 contains 15 residues. Trimming pared 3 bases from V and 0 bases from J, leaving 11 bases between. CDR3 region: CASSDGSPANYGYTF. As DNA, the CDR3 is TGCGCCAGCAGTGATGGGAGTCCAGCTAACTATGGCTACACCTTC.

The chain employs TRBV23-1 and TRBJ2-5; D may be TRBD1 (6 bases). TRBV23-1 is filed as an ORF, its function uncertain. Trimming cost V 6 bases and J 5 bases, with 22 bases left between them. This CDR3 contains 16 residues. CDR3 DNA sequence: TGCGCCAGCAGCTTGTGGGACCAGGGGTCGTATGAGACCCAGTACTTC. It is translated as CASSLWDQGSYETQYF.